These T cell receptor beta chains were read from a single sample in a study of cytomegalovirus exposure and HLA in healthy donors. Generated by immunoSEQ multiplex PCR, the TCRdb table keeps only in-frame clones and is missing some. This table has approximately 130,000 clones, more than 80% appearing once. Sequencing input: PBMCs. These TCRs come from a woman under 40 in good health and CMV-seropositive. The CDR3 runs from the conserved cysteine through the conserved F or W. The D gene is left open where the match is weak. Some rows mark clone size as missing; the rest say once, few, many or name a class of expanded clone.

V: TRBV28
J: TRBJ1-3
D: -
size: -
DNA: TGTGCCAGCAACCGACACTCTGGAAACACCATATATTTT
CDR3: CASNRHSGNTIYF

V: TRBV5-1
J: TRBJ2-7
D: -
size: -
DNA: TGCGCCAGCAGCCAAAATCCGACAGACTCCTACGAGCAGTACTTC
CDR3: CASSQNPTDSYEQYF

V: TRBV5-1
J: TRBJ1-1
D: -
size: -
DNA: TGCGCCAGCAGCTTGGGGGGCTCCATGAACACTGAAGCTTTCTTT
CDR3: CASSLGGSMNTEAFF

V: TRBV30
J: TRBJ2-3
D: TRBD2
size: -
DNA: TGTGCCTGGAGAGCGGGAACCACAGATACGCAGTATTTT
CDR3: CAWRAGTTDTQYF

V: TRBV19
J: TRBJ2-7
D: TRBD2
size: -
DNA: TGTGCCAGTAGCTCCGGGACTAGCGGGCGTTACGAGCAGTACTTC
CDR3: CASSSGTSGRYEQYF

V: TRBV15
J: TRBJ1-2
D: -
size: -
DNA: TGTGCCACCAGCACAGAACTTGGCTCGGGCTATGGCTACACCTTC
CDR3: CATSTELGSGYGYTF

V: TRBV27
J: TRBJ2-2
D: TRBD2
size: -
DNA: TGTGCCAGCAGTTGGACTAGCGGGGGCGGGGAGCTGTTTTTT
CDR3: CASSWTSGGGELFF

V: TRBV9
J: TRBJ1-1
D: -
size: once
DNA: TGTGCCACCCAACCTATAGCGGGACTCAGGAACACTGAAGCTTTCTTT
CDR3: CATQPIAGLRNTEAFF

V: TRBV5-6
J: TRBJ2-3
D: TRBD2
size: -
DNA: TGTGCCAGCAGCTTGGGACCTAGCGGTAGCACAGATACGCAGTATTTT
CDR3: CASSLGPSGSTDTQYF

V: TRBV5-1
J: TRBJ1-2
D: -
size: -
DNA: TGCGCCAGCAGCCCCGAAAGCACCCACTATGGCTACACCTTC
CDR3: CASSPESTHYGYTF

V: TRBV2
J: TRBJ1-3
D: TRBD1
size: -
DNA: TGTGCCAGCAGGCCCGGGACAGTCGGAAACACCATATATTTT
CDR3: CASRPGTVGNTIYF

V: TRBV18
J: TRBJ2-1
D: TRBD1
size: few
DNA: TGTGCCAGCTCACCGGGACAGGTCTCCTACAATGAGCAGTTCTTC
CDR3: CASSPGQVSYNEQFF

V: TRBV2
J: TRBJ2-3
D: TRBD1
size: -
DNA: TGTGCCAGCATATCGCAGGGGGCGGGAGATACGCAGTATTTT
CDR3: CASISQGAGDTQYF

V: TRBV29-1
J: TRBJ2-5
D: -
size: -
DNA: TGCAGCGTTGAAGTAGGAGCCCAGTACTTC
CDR3: CSVEVGAQYF

V: TRBV11-2
J: TRBJ2-5
D: TRBD1
size: -
DNA: TGTGCCAGCAGCTTATTCTCCGGGACAGGGGGCGGGGAGACCCAGTACTTC
CDR3: CASSLFSGTGGGETQYF

V: TRBV5-1
J: TRBJ2-1
D: TRBD2
size: -
DNA: TGCGCCAGCAGCTTGTCCCCTATAGCGGGGTCGGGGAATGAGCAGTTCTTC
CDR3: CASSLSPIAGSGNEQFF

V: TRBV27
J: TRBJ1-5
D: -
size: -
DNA: TGTGCCAGCAGTACAGGGACGGGCGGCAATCAGCCCCAGCATTTT
CDR3: CASSTGTGGNQPQHF

V: TRBV25-1
J: TRBJ2-5
D: -
size: -
DNA: TGTGCCAGCAGTGGCGCCGGGACTCGCCAAGAGACCCAGTACTTC
CDR3: CASSGAGTRQETQYF

V: TRBV4-2
J: TRBJ2-1
D: TRBD1
size: -
DNA: TGTGCCAGCAGCCCCCTCTTGATCAGGGGGCGAGATTGGAATGAGCAGTTCTTC
CDR3: CASSPLLIRGRDWNEQFF

V: TRBV23-1
J: TRBJ1-4
D: -
size: -
DNA: TGCGCCAGCAGTCAGAAAGGGGAAGGGGAAAAACTGTTTTTT
CDR3: CASSQKGEGEKLFF

V: TRBV4-2
J: TRBJ2-5
D: -
size: few
DNA: TGTGCCAGCAGCCAAGATCAGGGCCTTGTCACCCAGTACTTC
CDR3: CASSQDQGLVTQYF

V: TRBV10-3
J: TRBJ2-7
D: TRBD1
size: -
DNA: TGTGCCATCAGTGATGGGGACAGGGGTCTGCAGTACTTC
CDR3: CAISDGDRGLQYF

V: TRBV5-1
J: TRBJ1-1
D: -
size: -
DNA: TGCGCCAGCACCCCCTCGGGGGGGGTTCGCCGTGAAGCTTTCTTT
CDR3: CASTPSGGVRREAFF

V: TRBV6-1
J: TRBJ2-1
D: TRBD2
size: few
DNA: TGTGCCAGCAGAGGTAGCGGGAGGGCCCTCAATGAGCAGTTCTTC
CDR3: CASRGSGRALNEQFF

V: TRBV5-1
J: TRBJ2-2
D: -
size: -
DNA: TGCGCCAGCAGCTTGACATCCGTCACCGGGGAGCTGTTTTTT
CDR3: CASSLTSVTGELFF

V: TRBV4-1
J: TRBJ2-5
D: -
size: -
DNA: TGCGCCAGCAGCCAACCTAGCGATGTCGAGACCCAGTACTTC
CDR3: CASSQPSDVETQYF

V: TRBV28
J: TRBJ2-2
D: -
size: -
DNA: TGTGCCAGCAAGGAGGGACGGACCGGGGAGCTGTTTTTT
CDR3: CASKEGRTGELFF

V: TRBV30
J: TRBJ1-2
D: -
size: -
DNA: TGTGCCTGGAGCTTCCCGGGGAGCTACAACTATGGCTACACCTTC
CDR3: CAWSFPGSYNYGYTF

V: TRBV9
J: TRBJ1-4
D: -
size: -
DNA: TGTGCCAGCAGCCCGGGAACTAATGAAAAACTGTTTTTT
CDR3: CASSPGTNEKLFF

V: TRBV7-8
J: TRBJ2-3
D: TRBD2
size: -
DNA: TGTGCCAGCAGCCCACTAGCGGGGCCAAGCACAGATACGCAGTATTTT
CDR3: CASSPLAGPSTDTQYF

V: TRBV5-6
J: TRBJ2-4
D: TRBD2
size: -
DNA: TGTGCCAGCAGCTTAGGGCTAGCGGGGAGAGCCAAAAACATTCAGTACTTC
CDR3: CASSLGLAGRAKNIQYF

V: TRBV5-1
J: TRBJ1-4
D: -
size: once
DNA: TGCGCCAGCAGCTCGCAGGCTAATGAAAAACTGTTTTTT
CDR3: CASSSQANEKLFF

V: TRBV7-3
J: TRBJ2-1
D: -
size: -
DNA: TGTGCCAGCAGCTCCGGGGTCTACAATGAGCAGTTCTTC
CDR3: CASSSGVYNEQFF

V: TRBV27
J: TRBJ2-7
D: -
size: -
DNA: TGTGCCAGCAGTACCGACAGTCGGCCCTACGAGCAGTACTTC
CDR3: CASSTDSRPYEQYF

V: TRBV6-6
J: TRBJ2-1
D: -
size: -
DNA: TGTGCCAGCAGGGTAGACACTTACAATGAGCAGTTCTTC
CDR3: CASRVDTYNEQFF

V: TRBV7-8
J: TRBJ1-1
D: -
size: -
DNA: TGTGCCAGCAGCGTTGACAGGAACACTGAAGCTTTCTTT
CDR3: CASSVDRNTEAFF

V: TRBV27
J: TRBJ2-3
D: TRBD2
size: -
DNA: TGTGCCAGCAGTTTCTTATTTGGGGGGGGAGACACAGATACGCAGTATTTT
CDR3: CASSFLFGGGDTDTQYF

V: TRBV6-1
J: TRBJ1-5
D: TRBD1
size: -
DNA: TGTGCCAGCGATTGGGACAGGTCTAGTCAGCCCCAGCATTTT
CDR3: CASDWDRSSQPQHF

V: TRBV5-4
J: TRBJ2-7
D: TRBD2
size: -
DNA: TGTGCCAGCAGCTTGGGCGGGGGCGGGAGGGCCCCTCACGAGCAGTACTTC
CDR3: CASSLGGGGRAPHEQYF

V: TRBV18
J: TRBJ2-3
D: TRBD1
size: once
DNA: TGTGCCAGCTCACCATGGACAGGGGATGGCGATACGCAGTATTTT
CDR3: CASSPWTGDGDTQYF

V: TRBV19
J: TRBJ1-2
D: -
size: -
DNA: TGTGCCAGTAGCGGGGGGCTCGGCTATGGCTACACCTTC
CDR3: CASSGGLGYGYTF